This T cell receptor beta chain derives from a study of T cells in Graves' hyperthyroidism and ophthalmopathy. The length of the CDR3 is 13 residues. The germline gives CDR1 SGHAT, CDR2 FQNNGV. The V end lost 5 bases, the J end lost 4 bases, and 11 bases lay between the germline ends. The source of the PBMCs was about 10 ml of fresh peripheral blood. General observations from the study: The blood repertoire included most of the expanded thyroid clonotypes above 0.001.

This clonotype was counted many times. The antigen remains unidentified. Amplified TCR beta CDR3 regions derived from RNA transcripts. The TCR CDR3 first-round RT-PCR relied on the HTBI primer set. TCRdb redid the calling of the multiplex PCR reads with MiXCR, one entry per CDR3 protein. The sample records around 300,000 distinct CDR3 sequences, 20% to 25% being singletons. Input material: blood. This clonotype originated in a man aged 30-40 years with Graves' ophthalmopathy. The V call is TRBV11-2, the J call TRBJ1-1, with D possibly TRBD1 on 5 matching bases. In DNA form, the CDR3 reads TGTGCCAGCAGCATAAATGGGGCCACTGAAGCTTTCTTT. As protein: CASSINGATEAFF.